These 18 T cell receptor beta chains originate from one sample sequenced in a study of spatial heterogeneity in lung cancer. Stated time point: sample taken at primary tumor resection. Material for sequencing was whole RNA from tumor, nontumor lung or frozen PBMC, left unsorted. TCRdb independently ran MiXCR on the 5' RACE reads; one entry per CDR3 protein. The data hold 1,400 to 1,500 distinct CDR3 sequences, with 7.9% observed a single time. The sequenced sample was normal lung tissue next to the tumor, obtained at surgery. The receptor source for this set is a female donor with early-stage non-small cell lung cancer.

In its sample, this clonotype ranks as large. This beta chain came through as a stray read in a library set up for alpha chains, and its size says little. The chain employs TRBV3-1 and TRBJ2-1; the match to TRBD1 covers 8 bases. The length of the CDR3 is 17 residues. The germline V gene encodes CDR1 LGHDT and CDR2 YNNKEL (reference sequence). Trimming cost V 1 base and J 4 bases; bases outside gene matches: 9. Here the CDR3 reads CASSQGLPGQVYNEQFF. The CDR3 region has the DNA TGTGCCAGCAGCCAAGGGCTCCCGGGACAGGTTTACAATGAGCAGTTCTTC.

Judged by abundance, this clonotype is medium-sized (0.01 to 0.1%). Because this beta chain is a stray read in a library intended to capture alpha chains, its abundance should not be given much weight. The chain is built from TRBV27 and TRBJ2-5, with 9 bases aligning to TRBD2. The V segment lost 6 bases and the J segment 5 bases; nucleotides outside the gene matches: 10. The CDR3 consists of 15 residues. The germline V gene has CDR1 MNHEY and CDR2 SMNVEV (reference sequence). The CDR3 loop reads CASSPRRGGWETQYF. Written as DNA, the CDR3 is TGTGCCAGCAGCCCTCGGCGGGGGGGCTGGGAGACCCAGTACTTC.

A few counts support this clonotype. As an off-target read in a library built for alpha chains, this beta chain has a frequency of little significance. The chain joins TRBV20-1 to TRBJ2-7; D tentatively fits TRBD1 or TRBD2 (6 bases each). Germline values: CDR1 DFQATT, CDR2 SNEGSKA (reference sequence). V lost 0 bases to trimming and J lost 1 base, with 13 bases between them. CDR3 length equals 15 residues. In DNA, the CDR3 is TGCAGTGCTAGAGATGGTGGGGGGCCGTCCTACGAGCAGTACTTC. Translated, it gives CSARDGGGPSYEQYF.

This clonotype was found many times. For a library built for alpha chains, this beta chain is a stray read; little rests on its size. The chain combines TRBV6-2 or TRBV6-3 with TRBJ2-7, with a tentative D call TRBD2 (6 bases). V gave up 9 bases and J gave up 0 bases, with 12 bases separating them. The CDR3 runs to 13 residues. Germline V gene sequence: CDR1 MNHEY, CDR2 SVGEGT. The CDR3 DNA sequence: TGTGCCAGTGGAGGGTTCAGCTCCTACGAGCAGTACTTC. It translates to CASGGFSSYEQYF.

This clonotype is categorized as large. This beta chain turned up in a library designed for alpha chains; as an off-target read, its abundance says little. The chain links TRBV4-3 to TRBJ2-5; the D is unclear. Between the trimmed V and J ends, which lost 4 bases and 0 bases, there was a span of 9 bases. The CDR3 spans 14 residues. Germline CDR1 is LGHNA and CDR2 is YSLEER. Here the CDR3 reads CASSRARYQETQYF. The CDR3, as DNA: TGCGCCAGCAGCCGGGCGAGGTACCAAGAGACCCAGTACTTC.

This clonotype is termed large. Because the library targeted alpha chains, this beta chain is an off-target read whose size means little. This chain connects TRBV6-2 or TRBV6-3 to TRBJ1-2; 7 nucleotides match TRBD1. The CDR3 is 17 residues long. The V and J ends lost 2 bases and 3 bases, in that order; junction bases with no gene match: 12. Germline-derived CDR1 and CDR2 are MNHEY and SVGEGT. This CDR3 is CASSYKVPGQSYYGYTF. CDR3 DNA sequence: TGTGCCAGCAGTTACAAGGTCCCGGGACAGAGTTACTATGGCTACACCTTC.

This clonotype was counted between two and nine times. This beta chain is an off-target read within a library intended for alpha chains, so its frequency means little. V usage is TRBV3-1 and J usage is TRBJ1-1; D remains unclear. V was clipped by 1 base and J by 5 bases, with 8 bases between them. Germline CDR1 is LGHDT and CDR2 is YNNKEL (reference sequence). This CDR3 comprises 13 residues. CDR3 sequence reads: CASSQASVTEAFF. CDR3 nucleotide sequence: TGTGCCAGCAGCCAAGCCTCGGTGACTGAAGCTTTCTTT.

Points on this clonotype: This beta chain is an off-target read within a library intended for alpha chains, so its frequency means little. The V and J genes are TRBV12-3 or TRBV12-4 and TRBJ2-1; TRBD2 agrees at 7 bases. Losses at the gene ends were 3 bases for V and 7 bases for J; bases not matched to a gene: 6. The CDR3 covers 14 residues. In DNA, the CDR3 is TGTGCCAGCAGTTTTTGGCGGGAGCGAAATGAGCAGTTCTTC. This sequence encodes CASSFWRERNEQFF.

On this clonotype itself: Because this beta chain is a stray read in a library intended to capture alpha chains, its abundance should not be given much weight. The chain couples TRBV20-1 to TRBJ1-2; 7 bases fit TRBD1. Germline V CDR1 and CDR2: DFQATT, SNEGSKA (reference sequence). CDR3 size: 12 residues. Trimming took 7 bases from V and 3 from J; bases not matched to a gene: 5. CDR3 bases: TGCAGTGTTCAGCAGGGGGACTATGGCTACACCTTC. As protein: CSVQQGDYGYTF.

This clonotype is judged medium-sized. The library was designed around alpha chains, so this beta chain is a stray read whose abundance carries little weight. The chain recombines TRBV12-3 or TRBV12-4 with TRBJ1-1; the match to TRBD1 covers 9 bases. The CDR3 is made up of 14 amino acids. J gave up 4 bases and V 6 bases, and 6 bases lay outside the gene matches. CDR3 region: CASRSTGGGTEAFF. Written as DNA, the CDR3 is TGTGCCAGCAGATCGACAGGGGGAGGCACTGAAGCTTTCTTT.

Relative to its sample, this clonotype is medium-sized (0.01 to 0.1%). Being off target in a library aimed at alpha chains, this beta chain has a size of little meaning. The rearrangement uses TRBV18 and TRBJ2-3, with 7 positions matching TRBD1. After removal of 8 bases from V and 3 bases from J, the junction contained 8 bases not matched to a gene. In germline, CDR1 is KGHSH, CDR2 LQKENI. The CDR3 has 14 amino acids. Here the CDR3 reads CASAEGGFTDTQYF. In DNA form, the CDR3 reads TGTGCCAGCGCCGAAGGGGGCTTTACAGATACGCAGTATTTT.

This clonotype is medium-sized within its sample. For a library built for alpha chains, this beta chain is a stray read; little rests on its size. This sequence joins TRBV7-2 and TRBJ2-1, with D possibly TRBD2 on 6 matching bases. This CDR3 is built from 13 residues. V was clipped by 2 bases and J by 7 bases, with 9 bases between them. Germline V gene sequence: CDR1 SGHTA, CDR2 FQGNSA. The CDR3 reads CASSLSRENEQFF. CDR3 nucleotide sequence: TGTGCCAGCAGCTTATCCCGGGAGAATGAGCAGTTCTTC. Full variable domain (remainder filled in from reference TRBV7-2 and TRBJ2-1): GAGVSQSPSNKVTEKGKDVELRCDPISGHTALYWYRQSLGQGLEFLIYFQGNSAPDKSGLPSDRFSAERTGGSVSTLTIQRTQQEDSAVYLCASSLSRENEQFFGPGTRLTVL.

This clonotype was recorded many times. This beta chain was picked up by a library intended for alpha chains and is off target, so its count carries little meaning. The chain uses TRBV20-1 and TRBJ2-3; 7 positions match TRBD1. This CDR3 comprises 12 residues. Germline lookup yields CDR1 DFQATT and CDR2 SNEGSKA (reference sequence). The trim removed 7 bases at V and 3 bases at J, leaving 4 bases unmatched. CDR3 in DNA: TGCAGTGGACAGGGAGAGACAGATACGCAGTATTTT. This sequence encodes CSGQGETDTQYF.

Within the sample, this clonotype is large. For a library built for alpha chains, this beta chain is a stray read; little rests on its size. The chain employs TRBV6-2 or TRBV6-3 and TRBJ2-2; D possibly corresponds to TRBD1 (6 bases). The V end lost 0 bases, the J end lost 0 bases, and 8 bases lay between the germline ends. The V gene's germline CDR1 is MNHEY and CDR2 SVGEGT. This CDR3 is 16 amino acids long. CDR3 protein: CASSYSGTTNTGELFF. The CDR3 DNA reads TGTGCCAGCAGTTACTCCGGGACAACGAACACCGGGGAGCTGTTTTTT.

By proportion, this clonotype is medium-sized (0.01 to 0.1%). The size of this beta chain means little, since it is a stray read in a library made for alpha chains. The chain combines TRBV12-3 or TRBV12-4 with TRBJ2-1, with D uncertain. The CDR3 consists of 14 residues. V shed 5 bases and J shed 5 bases, with 13 bases lying between them. In DNA form, the CDR3 reads TGTGCCAGCAGTACGTATTTTGGGGACAATGAGCAGTTCTTC. Its protein is CASSTYFGDNEQFF.

Judged by abundance, this clonotype is medium-sized (0.01 to 0.1%). This beta chain turned up in a library designed for alpha chains; as an off-target read, its abundance says little. The genes are TRBV20-1 and TRBJ2-1; D is uncertain. Between the trimmed V and J ends, which lost 6 bases and 4 bases, there was a span of 10 bases. Germline-derived CDR1 and CDR2 are DFQATT and SNEGSKA (reference sequence). The CDR3 covers 12 residues. The CDR3 region has the DNA TGCAGTGCCCTTGGAGTGTACAATGAGCAGTTCTTC. The encoded protein is CSALGVYNEQFF.

A remark on this clonotype: This beta chain is an unintended read in a library built for alpha chains; its size means little. The chain couples TRBV28 to TRBJ2-5; maybe TRBD2 (5 bases). CDR1 and CDR2 (germline): MDHEN, SYDVKM. V lost 5 bases and J lost 5, with 12 bases in between. The CDR3 consists of 13 residues. CDR3 nucleotides: TGTGCCAGCAGTCCAAGAAGGAGGGAGACCCAGTACTTC. Translation gives CASSPRRRETQYF.

About this clonotype: For a library built for alpha chains, this beta chain is a stray read; little rests on its size. The chain has TRBV6-6 and TRBJ1-5, with D uncertain. Germline loops: CDR1 MNHNY, CDR2 SVGAGI (reference sequence). Deletions cut 2 bases from V and 7 bases from J, with 15 bases between. The CDR3 loop spans 15 amino acids. This CDR3 is CASSYRPREGQPQHF. The CDR3 nucleotides are TGTGCCAGCAGTTACCGGCCCAGAGAGGGACAGCCCCAGCATTTT.